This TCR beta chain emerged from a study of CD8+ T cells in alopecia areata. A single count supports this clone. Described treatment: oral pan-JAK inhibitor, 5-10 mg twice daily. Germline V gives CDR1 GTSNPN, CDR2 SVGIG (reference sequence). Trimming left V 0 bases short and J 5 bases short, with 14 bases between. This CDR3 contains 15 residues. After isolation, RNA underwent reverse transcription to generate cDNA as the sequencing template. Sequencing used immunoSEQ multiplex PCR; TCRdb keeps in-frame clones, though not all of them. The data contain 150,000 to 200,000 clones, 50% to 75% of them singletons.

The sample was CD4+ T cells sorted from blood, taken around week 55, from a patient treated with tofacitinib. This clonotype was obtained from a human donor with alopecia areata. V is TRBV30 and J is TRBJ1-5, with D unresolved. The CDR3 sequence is CAWSVGSTEYQPQHF. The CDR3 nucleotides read TGTGCCTGGAGTGTAGGAAGTACCGAATATCAGCCCCAGCATTTT.